Detailed here is one TCR beta chain. The target of this receptor is not known. Per-base quality was not reported, and no clone a single base away is much larger than it. The data are from a study of CD8 T cells in ankylosing spondylitis (dated by TCRdb to the late 2010s). Regarding the complete study: The study set out to find disease-linked TCR variants by profiling T cell receptor beta repertoires in ankylosing spondylitis patients and healthy donors. The full study cohort comprised 20 to 30 ankylosing spondylitis patients and 85 to 120 healthy donors. Peripheral blood was sampled, and synovial fluid was also collected from ankylosing spondylitis patients. Findings and caveats that apply to the study as a whole: A TCR beta motif made up of under ten highly homologous amino acid variants appeared to be characteristic of blood from ankylosing spondylitis patients. Some motif variants had previously been reported in the synovial fluid and blood of reactive arthritis patients, which suggests shared mechanisms of disease initiation. Significant enrichment of the disease-linked clones was reported in matched synovial fluid samples from ankylosing spondylitis patients. In peripheral blood, the disease-linked clones were found at relatively low frequencies and had a CD8+ phenotype.

V loses 5 bases of germline sequence and J loses 0 bases, and the interval between the two ends is 11 bases. Looking up the germline V gene (reference sequence) yields CDR1 DFQATT and CDR2 SNEGSKA. The CDR3 covers 14 residues, taking in both the cysteine and the phenylalanine. The DNA shown is the 42-base CDR3, in frame from base 1. The data were produced on an Illumina HiSeq 2500. Quantitative 5'-RACE with molecular barcodes was the method used to prepare the TCR beta libraries. The original methods were these. Disease-linked TCR variants were identified with a new computational method built on a probabilistic model of VDJ rearrangement. The public reads were reanalyzed by TCRdb: fastp trimming at Q25, MiXCR alignment, in-frame beta chains only. When rows share a CDR3 protein, they turn into one entry using the most common DNA and genes. TCRdb's processing, not the authors' own work, is the source of the V and J calls. The sample table lists some 400,000 distinct CDR3 sequences, 20% to 25% of them with a count of one. The top ten constitute about 16% of the sample.

Sample: blood, either unsorted or a sorted T cell fraction (not recorded which). The TCR comes from a male donor with ankylosing spondylitis. The chain is encoded by TRBV20-1 joined to TRBJ2-1; TRBD1 is a weak D gene call, 5 bases matching. The nucleotides read TGCAGTGCTCGAAGGGGAAACTCCTACAATGAGCAGTTCTTC. It encodes CSARRGNSYNEQFF.